The clone carrying this T cell receptor (beta chain) was detected only a few times. No antigen is known for it. Generated by immunoSEQ multiplex PCR, the TCRdb table keeps only in-frame clones and is missing some. Among 52,000 or so clones listed, 84% were seen once. The data were obtained in a study of OX40 agonist ivuxolimab in advanced cancers. Study-wide results and limits: No antigen was identified for the clonally expanded peripheral T cells. CD4+ and CD8+ blood T cells expanded clonally by week 6 at 0.1 to 3.0 mg/kg.

Germline V CDR1 and CDR2: ENHRY, SYGVKD. The CDR3 totals 11 residues. The ends were cut back, 7 bases at V and 5 bases at J, with 8 bases in the middle. The chain employs TRBV10-3 and TRBJ1-1; tentative D call: TRBD1 (6 bases). This sequence was found in an adult with an advanced solid tumor such as melanoma, head and neck, liver or kidney cancer. Here the sequenced sample was CD4+ or CD8+ T cells sorted from blood, taken in a trial of the OX40 agonist ivuxolimab. The CDR3 DNA reads TGTGCCATCAAGGGGGGGACTGAAGCTTTCTTT. This translates into CAIKGGTEAFF.